These 2 T cell receptor beta chains were all obtained from the same sample, sequenced in a study of blood T cell repertoires in COVID-19. The repertoire was sequenced with immunoSEQ multiplex PCR; TCRdb's copy has only in-frame clones and lacks some. The sample lists 99,000 or so clones; 65% to 90% were seen once. Input material: peripheral blood. These receptors originate from a man in his fifties or sixties with acute or convalescent COVID-19.

The chain has TRBV5-4 and TRBJ1-3; maybe TRBD1 (5 bases). CDR3 length: 12 amino acids. Germline CDR1 SGHNT, CDR2 YYREEE (reference sequence). Trimming shortened V by 10 bases and J by 0 bases, and 8 bases separated the two germline ends. CDR3 sequence: CALGGSGNTIYF. The CDR3 DNA sequence: TGTGCCCTCGGGGGCTCTGGAAACACCATATATTTT.

In its sample, this clone was seen once. The V call is TRBV29-1, the J call TRBJ1-2; 7 nucleotides match TRBD1. The CDR3 is made up of 13 amino acids. Per the germline V gene, CDR1 is SQVTM and CDR2 is ANQGSEA. V lost 3 bases and J lost 8; bases outside the gene matches: 9. CDR3 bases: TGCAGCGTTGACCCGGGACAGAGAACAGGCTACACCTTC. Translating gives CSVDPGQRTGYTF.